This TCR beta chain was sequenced during a study of early T cells in non-severe SARS-CoV-2 infection. Study-wide background: It was bulk RNA from unsorted whole blood that was sequenced, and the chains were unpaired.

This clonotype was recorded many times. No antigen is known for it. Unique molecular identifiers tagged individual cDNA molecules. In TCRdb, the 5' RACE reads were re-called with MiXCR into one record per CDR3 protein. The sample records about 35,000 distinct CDR3 sequences, 5.8% being singletons. Study-level points and caveats: Clonotype matching in VDJdb favored anti-spike CD8 responses and did not capture private and CD4 specificities.

Trimming took off 8 bases at V and 0 bases at J, with 10 bases between the two ends. This CDR3 region has 13 residues. CDR1 SGHVS and CDR2 FQNEAQ come from the germline V gene. The clonotype originates from an adult who was a healthcare worker with PCR-confirmed SARS-CoV-2 infection or an uninfected control (not recorded which). The chain carries TRBV7-8 and TRBJ1-1, with D possibly TRBD1 on 6 matching bases. The specimen sequenced was whole blood. CDR3 loop: CASRGQLNTEAFF. The CDR3 region has the DNA TGTGCCAGCCGCGGACAGTTGAACACTGAAGCTTTCTTT.